The rows below give T cell receptor beta chains drawn from one sample of a study of CD8+ T cells in alopecia areata. Only in-frame clones appear in the TCRdb table, and some are missing; sequencing was by immunoSEQ multiplex PCR. The sample lists around 120,000 clones; approximately 60% were seen once. The sequencing used CD4+ T cells sorted from blood, collected at week 4, from a patient treated with tofacitinib. The receptors originated from a human donor with alopecia areata. Both conserved end residues are part of each CDR3.

TRBJ2-1,TRBV4-1,CASSLHRGTYNEQFF
TRBJ1-2,TRBV7-2,CASSLAGRQGGRGYTF
TRBJ2-1,TRBV27,CASSRLADYNEQFF
TRBJ1-1,TRBV5-6,CASSLDRPGEAFF
TRBJ2-3,TRBV9,CASSERQGLGTDTQYF
TRBJ1-3,TRBV9,CASSPSLSGNTIYF
TRBJ2-7,TRBV6-5,CASSYGGTQVYEQYF
TRBJ1-2,TRBV7-2,CASSLERGRNYGYTF
TRBJ2-2,TRBV30,CAWRVSGELFF
TRBJ2-2,TRBV5-1,CASSLEGYGTGELFF
TRBJ2-7,TRBV9,CASSLRDSVYEQYF
TRBJ2-7,TRBV29-1,CSAGGTAASYEQYF
TRBJ2-1,TRBV7-2,CASSSGARGNEQFF
TRBJ2-1,TRBV10-2,CASSISRVNEQFF
TRBJ2-7,TRBV25-1,CASREDRGTHEQYF
TRBJ1-1,TRBV4-1,CASSQWPPRRDTEAFF
TRBJ1-5,TRBV15,CATSRDAQGQPQHF
TRBJ1-1,TRBV30,CAWSESEAFF
TRBJ2-7,TRBV7-2,CASSPLAQEQYF
TRBJ2-3,TRBV7-9,CASMEVGPGQGSTDTQYF
TRBJ2-7,TRBV19,CASSLQGSDEQYF
TRBJ2-1,TRBV4-1,CASSHPPADSWEGNEQFF
TRBJ1-3,TRBV29-1,CSVSAGGGSSGNTIYF
TRBJ1-2,TRBV4-1,CASSQVAPANYGYTF
TRBJ1-5,TRBV27,CASWDRGGGQPQHF
TRBJ1-1,TRBV6-6,CASSYRDILVTEAFF
TRBJ1-2,TRBV9,CASSVADAIGYTF
TRBJ2-3,TRBV27,CASSLNRRDITTDTQYF
TRBJ1-1,TRBV30,CAWSGKILGSTEAFF
TRBJ1-2,TRBV29-1,CSVEVGYGYTF
TRBJ2-1,TRBV5-1,CASETAGGGNEQFF
TRBJ1-2,TRBV15,CATSRDRTGDYGYTF
TRBJ2-7,TRBV29-1,CSVAGTGPYEQYF
TRBJ1-6,TRBV7-9,CASSSDLLALHF
TRBJ1-1,TRBV5-1,CASSLGSGGSTEAFF
TRBJ1-1,TRBV29-1,CSVGVTRNTEAFF
TRBJ2-7,TRBV4-1,CASSQDVGSGRISEVDEQYF
TRBJ2-2,TRBV7-2,CASSRAGTSTGELFF
TRBJ2-1,TRBV7-2,CASTFDNEQFF
TRBJ2-2,TRBV7-2,CASSLGAPTSGELFF
TRBJ1-6,TRBV4-3,CASSQFSGTGERGDSPLHF
TRBJ2-3,TRBV14,CASSQGPWGTDTQYF
TRBJ2-5,TRBV7-2,CASSLDGDQYF
TRBJ1-2,TRBV5-4,CASSDRGKYGYTF
TRBJ2-7,TRBV27,CASSPTSGRLYEQYF
TRBJ1-1,TRBV5-6,CASSYSRGNTEAFF
TRBJ2-5,TRBV27,CASSSLAGEQETQYF
TRBJ2-5,TRBV5-6,CASSAQGRETQYF
TRBJ2-3,TRBV29-1,CSVDREGTDTQYF
TRBJ2-5,TRBV5-4,CASSLSRGETQYF
TRBJ2-1,TRBV18,CASSPWAGQGNEQFF
TRBJ2-2,TRBV7-8,CASSLGTSDTGELFF
TRBJ1-4,TRBV10-3,CAIGPLNEKLFF
TRBJ1-1,TRBV18,CASSRAPGKDTEAFF
TRBJ2-2,TRBV9,CASSPQGSGKGELFF
TRBJ1-2,TRBV29-1,CSVWEGQAGYTF
TRBJ1-5,TRBV27,CASKGEGNQPQHF
TRBJ2-1,TRBV7-9,CASSSLAGGVNEQFF
TRBJ2-6,TRBV30,CAWSGGLAGANVLTF